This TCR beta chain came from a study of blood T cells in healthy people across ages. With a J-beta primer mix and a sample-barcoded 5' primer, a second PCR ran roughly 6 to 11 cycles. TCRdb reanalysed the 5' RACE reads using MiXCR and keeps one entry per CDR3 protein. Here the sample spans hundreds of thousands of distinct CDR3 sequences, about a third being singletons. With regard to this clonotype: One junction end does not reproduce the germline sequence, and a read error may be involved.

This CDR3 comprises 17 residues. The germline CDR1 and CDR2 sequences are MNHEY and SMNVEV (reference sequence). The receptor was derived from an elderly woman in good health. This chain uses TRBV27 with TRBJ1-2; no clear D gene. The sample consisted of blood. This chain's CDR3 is CASSPPRADAGPNGHTF. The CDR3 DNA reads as TGTGCCAGCAGTCCCCCTCGGGCGGACGCTGGACCCAATGGCCACACCTTC.